These 4 T cell receptor beta chains share one sample of origin, sequenced in a study of long-term antiretroviral therapy in people with HIV. Samples were assayed with immunoSEQ v3.0 at survey level. Clones were sequenced by immunoSEQ multiplex PCR, and TCRdb holds only the in-frame ones, with some missing. The sample has about 11,000 clones, roughly 80% seen once. The source was unsorted PBMCs, collected 1.2 years after starting antiretroviral therapy. The receptors come from a man aged 40-55 years with HIV.

The chain employs TRBV6-4 and TRBJ2-3, with D maybe TRBD1 (6 bases). CDR3 length: 13 residues. The V end was cut by 2 bases, the J end by 3 bases, with 6 bases between. CDR1 and CDR2 from the germline V gene are MRHNA and SNTAGT. The CDR3 sequence is CASSDRGTDTQYF. DNA for the CDR3: TGTGCCAGCAGTGACAGGGGGACAGATACGCAGTATTTT.

The chain employs TRBV29-1 and TRBJ2-1, with D possibly TRBD2 on 7 matching bases. Looked up from germline, CDR1 is SQVTM and CDR2 is ANQGSEA. V was clipped by 4 bases and J by 4 bases, with 23 bases between them. The CDR3 totals 17 residues. The DNA of the CDR3 is TGCAGCGTTGCCCCCTGGGAGAGGGGGGGCGCGTACAATGAGCAGTTCTTC. This translates into CSVAPWERGGAYNEQFF.

This clone has only one observation. The chain uses TRBV6-5 and TRBJ1-1; TRBD1 matches 9 bases. The CDR3 spans 14 residues. The V gene end was trimmed by 6 bases and the J gene end by 6 bases; junction bases not matched to a gene: 8. Germline assignment: CDR1 MNHEY and CDR2 SVGAGI. The CDR3 protein is CASRGTGSLSEAFF. CDR3 DNA sequence: TGTGCCAGCAGGGGGACAGGGAGTTTATCTGAAGCTTTCTTT.

V usage is TRBV10-3 and J usage is TRBJ1-2; perhaps TRBD1 as D (6 bases). The length of the CDR3 is 12 residues. The V gene's germline CDR1 is ENHRY and CDR2 SYGVKD. Trimming took off 5 bases at V and 5 bases at J, with 9 bases between the two ends. The CDR3: CAISPDSYGYTF. The CDR3 nucleotides read TGTGCCATCAGTCCGGACAGTTATGGCTACACCTTC.